A selection of T cell receptor beta chains follows, all from one sample in a study of blood T cell repertoires in COVID-19. Assay used: immunoSEQ multiplex PCR; TCRdb lists only in-frame clones, some missing. The sample holds about 66,000 clones, about 91% seen once. Material: peripheral blood. These receptor sequences come from a woman aged 70-85 years with acute or convalescent COVID-19. Each CDR3 is given with its conserved first and last residue. A D gene is named only where the DNA matches it firmly. Size values are once, few and many counts, or a class for expanded clones, and some rows have none.

>TRBJ1-5|.|TRBV6-5|.
TGTGCCAGCAGTTACTCGAGAGGTCAGCCCCAGCATTTT
CASSYSRGQPQHF
>TRBJ1-4|.|TRBV7-9|.
TGTGCCAGCAGCTTAAGTGTCTCCAGTGAAAAACTGTTTTTT
CASSLSVSSEKLFF
>TRBJ1-2|.|TRBV28|.
TGTGCCAGCATTTCAGGGGCTGAGTTCTATGGCTACACCTTC
CASISGAEFYGYTF
>TRBJ2-2|.|TRBV9|TRBD2
TGTGCCAGCAGACGACTAGCGGGAGGTGGCACCGGGGAGCTGTTTTTT
CASRRLAGGGTGELFF
>TRBJ1-1|.|TRBV7-8|TRBD1
TGTGCCAGCAGCTTTGGGACAGTCATGAACACTGAAGCTTTCTTT
CASSFGTVMNTEAFF
>TRBJ2-1|once|TRBV11-2|TRBD2
TGTGCCAGCAGCTCTATAGCGGGGGGGAGGAGCTCCTACAATGAGCAGTTCTTC
CASSSIAGGRSSYNEQFF
>TRBJ2-1|.|TRBV4-1|TRBD2
TGCGCCAGCAGCCAAAAAGCGGGGAACTCCTACAATGAGCAGTTCTTC
CASSQKAGNSYNEQFF
>TRBJ1-5|.|TRBV19|.
TGTGCCAGTAGTATAAGGGAGCCAAATCAGCCCCAGCATTTT
CASSIREPNQPQHF
>TRBJ2-2|.|TRBV9|TRBD1
TGTGCCAGCAGCGTCCTGACAGGGGGCAAGACCGGGGAGCTGTTTTTT
CASSVLTGGKTGELFF
>TRBJ1-3|.|TRBV9|.
TGTGCCAGCAGCGTAGCTGTCCAGGGGTGGGGAAACACCATATATTTT
CASSVAVQGWGNTIYF
>TRBJ2-1|.|TRBV18|TRBD2
TGTGCCAGCTCCCCTCCTAGCGGGAGAGCCAGTTACAATGAGCAGTTCTTC
CASSPPSGRASYNEQFF
>TRBJ1-3|.|TRBV6-4|.
TGTGCCAGCAGTGACCCCACAACAGGAGAGGGAAACACCATATATTTT
CASSDPTTGEGNTIYF
>TRBJ1-1|.|TRBV2|.
TGTGCCAGCAGACCTGAGGGCGGCACTGAAGCTTTCTTT
CASRPEGGTEAFF
>TRBJ1-3|.|TRBV7-2|TRBD1
TGTGCCAGCAGCTTCTGGGGACAGGTTGGGGGAAACACCATATATTTT
CASSFWGQVGGNTIYF
>TRBJ2-1|.|TRBV15|TRBD2
TGTGCCACCAGCCGCGGGACTAGCTCAAGCTCCTACAATGAGCAGTTCTTC
CATSRGTSSSSYNEQFF
>TRBJ1-3|once|TRBV7-8|.
TGTGCCAGCAGCTTAAGTGGAGAAAACACCATATATTTT
CASSLSGENTIYF
>TRBJ1-5|few|TRBV20-1|.
TGCAGTGCTAGTGTCCGTAGCAATCAGCCCCAGCATTTT
CSASVRSNQPQHF
>TRBJ1-1|.|TRBV5-6|TRBD1
TGTGCCAGCAGCTTGGTTACAGGGGGCCGAGACACTGAAGCTTTCTTT
CASSLVTGGRDTEAFF